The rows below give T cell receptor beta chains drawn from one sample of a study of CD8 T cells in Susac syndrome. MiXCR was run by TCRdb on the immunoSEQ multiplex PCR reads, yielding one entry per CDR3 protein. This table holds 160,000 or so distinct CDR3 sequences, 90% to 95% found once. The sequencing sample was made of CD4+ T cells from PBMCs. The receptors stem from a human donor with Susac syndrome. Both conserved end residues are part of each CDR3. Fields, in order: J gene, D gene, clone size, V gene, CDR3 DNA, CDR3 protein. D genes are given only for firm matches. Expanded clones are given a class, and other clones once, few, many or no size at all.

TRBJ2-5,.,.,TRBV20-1,TGCAGTGCTAGTTTTCTCGAGCGAGAGACCCAGTACTTC,CSASFLERETQYF
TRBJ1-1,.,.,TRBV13,TGTGCCAGCATAAAATGGAACACTGAAGCTTTCTTT,CASIKWNTEAFF
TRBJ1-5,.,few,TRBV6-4,TGTGCCAGCAGCCCCCAGGGAGGTCAGCCCCAGCATTTT,CASSPQGGQPQHF
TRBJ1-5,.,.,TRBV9,TGTGCCAGCAGCGTCTTTAGGGCCAATCAGCCCCAGCATTTT,CASSVFRANQPQHF
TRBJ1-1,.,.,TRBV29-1,TGCAGCGTGCATTTGGGGAGGGAAAAGGGTGAAGCTTTCTTT,CSVHLGREKGEAFF
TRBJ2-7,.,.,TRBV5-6,TGTGCCAGCAGCTTGGGGGCGGGACAGTCCTACGAGCAGTACTTC,CASSLGAGQSYEQYF
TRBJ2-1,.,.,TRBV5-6,TGTGCCAGCAGCTTGGTGGGTGAGCAGTTCTTC,CASSLVGEQFF
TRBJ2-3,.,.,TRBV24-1,TGTGCCACCAGTGAAGGGTCTAGCACAGATACGCAGTATTTT,CATSEGSSTDTQYF
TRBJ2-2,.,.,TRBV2,TGTGCCAGCAGTGCCTCGGGCACCGGGGAGCTGTTTTTT,CASSASGTGELFF
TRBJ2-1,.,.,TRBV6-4,TGTGCCAGCAGGCTAGACGAGACATACAATGAGCAGTTCTTC,CASRLDETYNEQFF
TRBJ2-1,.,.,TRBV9,TGTGCCAGCAGCGTAGAGGGGGATTCCAACAATGAGCAGTTCTTC,CASSVEGDSNNEQFF
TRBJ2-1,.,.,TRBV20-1,TGCAGTGCTAGAGGGCCCCTTAACAATGAGCAGTTCTTC,CSARGPLNNEQFF
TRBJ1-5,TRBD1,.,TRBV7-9,TGTGCCAGCAGCTACGGACAGGGGAATCAGCCCCAGCATTTT,CASSYGQGNQPQHF
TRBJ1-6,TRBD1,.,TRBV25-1,TGTGCCAGCAGTGACCCCCACGGGACAGGGATGAGTAATTCACCCCTCCACTTT,CASSDPHGTGMSNSPLHF
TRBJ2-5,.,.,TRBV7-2,TGTGCCAGCAGCTCCCAGCCGGTAGAAGAGACCCAGTACTTC,CASSSQPVEETQYF
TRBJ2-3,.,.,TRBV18,TGTGCCAGCTCACCGCAGGGGCCCACAGATACGCAGTATTTT,CASSPQGPTDTQYF
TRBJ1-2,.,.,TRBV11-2,TGTGCCAGCAGCTCGTTCTCAGGGGTGGATGGCTACACCTTC,CASSSFSGVDGYTF
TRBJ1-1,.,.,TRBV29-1,TGCAGCGTGACGACAGGCCGGTACACTGAAGCTTTCTTT,CSVTTGRYTEAFF
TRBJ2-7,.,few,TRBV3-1,TGTGCCAGCAGCCGCAGTGGAGGGGCCTACGAGCAGTACTTC,CASSRSGGAYEQYF
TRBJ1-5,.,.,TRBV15,TGTGCCACCAGCAGAGATCCCCGCAATCAGCCCCAGCATTTT,CATSRDPRNQPQHF
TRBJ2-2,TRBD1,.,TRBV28,TGTGCCAGCAGTCTCGGGACAGGGACCGGGGAGCTGTTTTTT,CASSLGTGTGELFF
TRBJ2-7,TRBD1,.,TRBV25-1,TGTGCCAGCAGTGAATTGAGACAGGGTGCCTACGAGCAGTACTTC,CASSELRQGAYEQYF